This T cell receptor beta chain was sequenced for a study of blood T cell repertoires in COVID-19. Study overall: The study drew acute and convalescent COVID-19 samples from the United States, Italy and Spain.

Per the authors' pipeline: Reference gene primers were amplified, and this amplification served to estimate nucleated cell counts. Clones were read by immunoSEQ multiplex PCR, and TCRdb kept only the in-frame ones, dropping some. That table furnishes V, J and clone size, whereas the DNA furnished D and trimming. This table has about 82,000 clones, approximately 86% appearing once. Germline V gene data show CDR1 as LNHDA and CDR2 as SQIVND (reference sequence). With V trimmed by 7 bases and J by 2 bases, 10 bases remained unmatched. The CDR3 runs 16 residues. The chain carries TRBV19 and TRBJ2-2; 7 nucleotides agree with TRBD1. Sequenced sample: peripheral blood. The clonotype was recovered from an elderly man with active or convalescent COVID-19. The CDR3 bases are TGTGCCAGTAAGGCAGGACAGGCTCCCAACACCGGGGAGCTGTTTTTT. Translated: CASKAGQAPNTGELFF.